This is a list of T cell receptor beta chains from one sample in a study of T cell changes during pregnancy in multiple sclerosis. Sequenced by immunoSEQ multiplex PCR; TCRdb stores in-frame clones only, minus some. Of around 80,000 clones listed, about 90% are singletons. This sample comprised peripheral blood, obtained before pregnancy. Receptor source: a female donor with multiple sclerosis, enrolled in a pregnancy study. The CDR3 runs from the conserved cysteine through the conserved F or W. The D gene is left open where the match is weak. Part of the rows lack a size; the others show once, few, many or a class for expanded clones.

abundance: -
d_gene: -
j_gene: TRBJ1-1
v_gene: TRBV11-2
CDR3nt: TGTGCCAGCAGCCCCCTCGCGGGTGAAGCTTTCTTT
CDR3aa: CASSPLAGEAFF

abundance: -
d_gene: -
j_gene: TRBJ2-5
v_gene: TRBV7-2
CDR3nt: TGTGCCAGCAGCTTAGACAGGCGAGAGACCCAGTACTTC
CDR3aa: CASSLDRRETQYF

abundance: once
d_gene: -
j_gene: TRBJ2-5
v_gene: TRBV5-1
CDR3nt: TGCGCCAGCAGCGCGACAGTGGGGGAGACCCAGTACTTC
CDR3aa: CASSATVGETQYF

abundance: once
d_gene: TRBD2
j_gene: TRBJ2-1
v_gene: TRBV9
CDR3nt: TGTGCCAGCAGCCCCCCGGGACTAGCGTACAATGAGCAGTTCTTC
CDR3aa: CASSPPGLAYNEQFF

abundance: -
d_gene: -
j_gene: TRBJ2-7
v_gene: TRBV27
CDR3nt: TGTGCCAGCAGTCCACACCGCCGGGGACTCCTAACCTCAAGCTCCTACGAGCAGTACTTC
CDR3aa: CASSPHRRGLLTSSSYEQYF

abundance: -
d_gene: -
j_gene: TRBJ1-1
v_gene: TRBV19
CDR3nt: TGTGCCAGTATCCTTGGAGGGAACACTGAAGCTTTCTTT
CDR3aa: CASILGGNTEAFF

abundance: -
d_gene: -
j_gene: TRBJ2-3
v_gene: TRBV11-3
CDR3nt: TGTGCCAGCAGCCCGAGTAGGGGGGGCCGCACAGATACGCAGTATTTT
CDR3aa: CASSPSRGGRTDTQYF

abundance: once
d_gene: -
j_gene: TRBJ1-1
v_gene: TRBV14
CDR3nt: TGTGCCAGCAGCCAAGAGTCCACGGGATACATTAACACTGAAGCTTTCTTT
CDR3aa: CASSQESTGYINTEAFF

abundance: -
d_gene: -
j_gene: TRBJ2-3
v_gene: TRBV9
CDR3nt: TGTGCCAGCAGCGTAGGGGGCGACAGCACAGATACGCAGTATTTT
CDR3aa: CASSVGGDSTDTQYF

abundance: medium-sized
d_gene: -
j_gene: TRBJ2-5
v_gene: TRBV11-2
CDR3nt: TGTGCCAGCAGCCACGTTTTAGGCGGGGCCCAAGAGACCCAGTACTTC
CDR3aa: CASSHVLGGAQETQYF

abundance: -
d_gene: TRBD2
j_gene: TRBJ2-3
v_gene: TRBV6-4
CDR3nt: TGTGCCAGCAGTGACTGGGGGGGAAGTCAAGATACGCAGTATTTT
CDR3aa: CASSDWGGSQDTQYF

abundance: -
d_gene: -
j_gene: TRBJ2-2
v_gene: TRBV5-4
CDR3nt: TGTGCCAGCAGCTTGTCGGGCGGGGCGGGCGGGGAGCTGTTTTTT
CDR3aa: CASSLSGGAGGELFF

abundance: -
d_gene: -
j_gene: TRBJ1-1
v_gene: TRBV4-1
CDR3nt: TGCGCCAGCAGCCAGGGGGCAGTCACTGAAGCTTTCTTT
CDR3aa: CASSQGAVTEAFF

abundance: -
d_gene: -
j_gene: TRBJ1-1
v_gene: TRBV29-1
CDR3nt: TGCAGCGTTTGGGGGCTTAAGGCTGAAGCTTTCTTT
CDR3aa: CSVWGLKAEAFF

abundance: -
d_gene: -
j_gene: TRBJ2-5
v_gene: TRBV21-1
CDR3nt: TGTGCCAGCAGCAAACCAGCGGGGGACCTGGGGGAGACCCAGTACTTC
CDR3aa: CASSKPAGDLGETQYF

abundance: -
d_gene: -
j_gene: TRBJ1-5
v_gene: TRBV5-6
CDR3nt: TGTGCCAGCAGTTTGGGGCAGGGAGGGGCGAGCAATCAGCCCCAGCATTTT
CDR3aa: CASSLGQGGASNQPQHF

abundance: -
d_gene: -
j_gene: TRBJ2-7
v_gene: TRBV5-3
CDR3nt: TGTGCCAGAAGCCTCGTCGAGCAGTACTTC
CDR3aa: CARSLVEQYF

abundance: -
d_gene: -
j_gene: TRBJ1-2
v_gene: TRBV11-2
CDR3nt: TGTGCCAGCAGCTCGAGTCTTGGGACACTTTATGGCTACACCTTC
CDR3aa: CASSSSLGTLYGYTF

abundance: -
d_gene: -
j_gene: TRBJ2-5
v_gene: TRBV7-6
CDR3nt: TGTGCCAGCAGCCTACAGTCCTTGGGGGCCGGAGAGACCCAGTACTTC
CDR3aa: CASSLQSLGAGETQYF

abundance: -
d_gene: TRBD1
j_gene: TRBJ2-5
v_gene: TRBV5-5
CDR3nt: TGTGCCAGCAGCTTGCGGGACAGGCAGTCAGGGGAGACCCAGTACTTC
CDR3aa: CASSLRDRQSGETQYF

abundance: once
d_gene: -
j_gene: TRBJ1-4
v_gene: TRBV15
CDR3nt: TGTGCCACCAGGGCTGTTGCTAATGAAAAACTGTTTTTT
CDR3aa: CATRAVANEKLFF

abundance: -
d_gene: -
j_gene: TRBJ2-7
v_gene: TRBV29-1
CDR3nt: TGCAGCGCCCTGACTGGGTACGAGCAGTACTTC
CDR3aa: CSALTGYEQYF

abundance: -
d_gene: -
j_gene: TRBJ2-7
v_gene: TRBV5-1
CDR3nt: TGCGCCAGCAGCTTGGCGGGGAGATCATCCTACGAGCAGTACTTC
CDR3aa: CASSLAGRSSYEQYF

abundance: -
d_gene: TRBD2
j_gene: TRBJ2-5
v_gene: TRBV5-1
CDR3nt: TGCGCCAGCAGCTCCGGACTAGCGGGGGGGACCCAAGAGACCCAGTACTTC
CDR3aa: CASSSGLAGGTQETQYF

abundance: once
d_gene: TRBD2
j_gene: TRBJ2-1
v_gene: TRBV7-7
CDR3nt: TGTGCTAGCAGCCAGGGACTAGTTAATGAGCAGTTCTTC
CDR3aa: CASSQGLVNEQFF

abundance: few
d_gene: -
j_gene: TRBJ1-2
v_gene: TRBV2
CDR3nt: TGTGCCAGCATTCGACATCCTGATGGCTACACCTTC
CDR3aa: CASIRHPDGYTF

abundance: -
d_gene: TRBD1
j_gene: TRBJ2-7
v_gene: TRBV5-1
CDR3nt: TGCGCCAGCAGCGTGGATTCTTCGGGACAGAAGTCCTACGAGCAGTACTTC
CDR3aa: CASSVDSSGQKSYEQYF

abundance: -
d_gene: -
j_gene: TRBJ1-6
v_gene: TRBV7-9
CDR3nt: TGTGCCAGCAGCTACGCACAGGAGCGCCGCTCCTATAATTCACCCCTCCACTTT
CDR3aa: CASSYAQERRSYNSPLHF

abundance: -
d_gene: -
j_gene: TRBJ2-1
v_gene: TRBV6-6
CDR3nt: TGTGCCAGCAGTTACTCCGACAGGCCCAATGAGCAGTTCTTC
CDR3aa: CASSYSDRPNEQFF

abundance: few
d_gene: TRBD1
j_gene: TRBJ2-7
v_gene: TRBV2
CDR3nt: TGTGCCAGCGACCGGACAGGGGTCTACGAGCAGTACTTC
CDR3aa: CASDRTGVYEQYF

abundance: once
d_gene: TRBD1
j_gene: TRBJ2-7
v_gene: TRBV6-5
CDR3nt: TGTGCCAGCAGTCGCGACAGGGACGAGCAGTACTTC
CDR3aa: CASSRDRDEQYF

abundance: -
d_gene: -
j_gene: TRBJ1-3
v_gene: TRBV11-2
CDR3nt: TGTGCCAGCAGCTCTGAGGGCACCATATATTTT
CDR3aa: CASSSEGTIYF

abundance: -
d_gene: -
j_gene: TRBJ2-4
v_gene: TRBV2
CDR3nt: TGTGCCAGCAGTGAGCTCGGGGAATCGACAGCCAAAAACATTCAGTACTTC
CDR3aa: CASSELGESTAKNIQYF

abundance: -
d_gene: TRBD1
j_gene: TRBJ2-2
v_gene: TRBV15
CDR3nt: TGTGCCACCAGCAGACGCAGGGGGCATGACACCGGGGAGCTGTTTTTT
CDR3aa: CATSRRRGHDTGELFF

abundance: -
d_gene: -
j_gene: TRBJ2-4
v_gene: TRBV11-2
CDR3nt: TGTGCCAGCAGCTTAGAAGGAGTACTAGCCAAAAACATTCAGTACTTC
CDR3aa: CASSLEGVLAKNIQYF

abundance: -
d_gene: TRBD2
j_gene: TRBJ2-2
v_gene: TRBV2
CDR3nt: TGTGCCAGCAGCATCCCCGTAAAGACTAGCGGGGATGGCACCGGGGAGCTGTTTTTT
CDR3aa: CASSIPVKTSGDGTGELFF

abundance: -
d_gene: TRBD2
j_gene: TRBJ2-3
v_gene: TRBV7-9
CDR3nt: TGTGCCAGCAGCTTAGTTGGACTAGCGGTCACAGATACGCAGTATTTT
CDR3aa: CASSLVGLAVTDTQYF

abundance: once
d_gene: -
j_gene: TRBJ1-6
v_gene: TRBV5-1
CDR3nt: TGCGCCAGCAGCTTCGGAGTTTCTCTGAGCTCCTATAATTCACCCCTCCACTTT
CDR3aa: CASSFGVSLSSYNSPLHF

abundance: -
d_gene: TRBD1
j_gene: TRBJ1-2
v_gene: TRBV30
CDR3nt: TGTGCCTTGGACAGGCCTCCCACCTTCGAACTCCCTGGCTACACCTTC
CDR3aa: CALDRPPTFELPGYTF

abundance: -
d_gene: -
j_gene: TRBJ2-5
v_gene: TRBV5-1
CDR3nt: TGCGCCAGCAGCTTGTTTCTAGACGTACACGGATCGTCGGAGACCCAGTACTTC
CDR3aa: CASSLFLDVHGSSETQYF

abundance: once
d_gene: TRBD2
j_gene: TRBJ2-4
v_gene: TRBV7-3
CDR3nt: TGTGCCAGCAGCTTACGGGGAGGGTCGCACATTCAGTACTTC
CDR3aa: CASSLRGGSHIQYF

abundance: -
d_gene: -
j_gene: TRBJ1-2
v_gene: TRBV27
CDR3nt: TGTGCCAGCAGTTTGTCCGGGACAAATGGCTACACCTTC
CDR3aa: CASSLSGTNGYTF

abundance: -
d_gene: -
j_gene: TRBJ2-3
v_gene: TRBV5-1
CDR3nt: TGCGCCAGCAGCCGAGAAGTCGTCGGAGATACGCAGTATTTT
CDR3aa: CASSREVVGDTQYF

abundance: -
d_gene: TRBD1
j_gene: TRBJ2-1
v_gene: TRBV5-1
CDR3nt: TGCGCCAGCAGCTCCGGGACAGGTACCTACAATGAGCAGTTCTTC
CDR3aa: CASSSGTGTYNEQFF

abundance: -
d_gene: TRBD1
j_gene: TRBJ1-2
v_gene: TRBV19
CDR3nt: TGTGCCAGCAGGGACAGGGCCGAACCAGCCAACTATGGCTACACCTTC
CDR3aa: CASRDRAEPANYGYTF

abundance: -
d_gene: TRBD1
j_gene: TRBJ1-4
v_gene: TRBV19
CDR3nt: TGTGCCAGTAGACCGACAGGGGGCCTTTTGAAGACTAATGAAAAACTGTTTTTT
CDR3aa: CASRPTGGLLKTNEKLFF

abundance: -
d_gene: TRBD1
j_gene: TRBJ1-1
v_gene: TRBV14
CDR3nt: TGTGCCAGCAGCCATGACAGGGGGACAGTTTGGAGCACTGAAGCTTTCTTT
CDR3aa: CASSHDRGTVWSTEAFF

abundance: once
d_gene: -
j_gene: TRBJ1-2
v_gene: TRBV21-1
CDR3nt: TGTGCCTCTCCCCGGCAGGGGCGTATCGACTATGGCTACACCTTC
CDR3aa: CASPRQGRIDYGYTF

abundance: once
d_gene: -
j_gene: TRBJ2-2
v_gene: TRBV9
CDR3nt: TGTGCCAGCAGTCCCAAGCCGATTGGACGGGGAGGCGGGGAGCTGTTTTTT
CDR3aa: CASSPKPIGRGGGELFF

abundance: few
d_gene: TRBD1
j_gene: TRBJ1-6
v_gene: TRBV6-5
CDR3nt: TGTGCCAGCAGTTCCCCCCGGACAGGGGGGAATTCACCCCTCCACTTT
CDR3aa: CASSSPRTGGNSPLHF

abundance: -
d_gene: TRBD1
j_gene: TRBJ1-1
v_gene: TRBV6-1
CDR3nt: TGTGCCAGCAGTAGGGGGCGATTTGAAGCTTTCTTT
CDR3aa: CASSRGRFEAFF